This T cell receptor (beta chain) was sequenced during a study of T-cell reconstitution after alpha-beta-depleted transplantation in children. Construction of the TCRbeta library involved unique molecular identifiers. MiXCR, applied by TCRdb to the PCR reads, yields one record per CDR3 protein. The sample includes about 640,000 distinct CDR3 sequences, around 17% seen only once; the top ten take approximately 1.1%. Germline values: CDR1 DFQATT, CDR2 SNEGSKA (reference sequence). CDR3 length equals 13 residues. Regarding this clonotype: Sequence at one end of the junction differs from germline and may be a read error.

This clonotype was obtained from a human donor who donated a stem cell graft to a child with acute myeloid leukemia. The rearrangement uses TRBV20-1 and TRBJ2-5; D unclear. Source: PBMCs from the stem cell graft donor, taken from the stem cell graft. The CDR3 DNA reads TGCAGTGCTAGAGAAGTCCTGCAAGAGACCCGGTACTTC. As protein: CSAREVLQETRYF.